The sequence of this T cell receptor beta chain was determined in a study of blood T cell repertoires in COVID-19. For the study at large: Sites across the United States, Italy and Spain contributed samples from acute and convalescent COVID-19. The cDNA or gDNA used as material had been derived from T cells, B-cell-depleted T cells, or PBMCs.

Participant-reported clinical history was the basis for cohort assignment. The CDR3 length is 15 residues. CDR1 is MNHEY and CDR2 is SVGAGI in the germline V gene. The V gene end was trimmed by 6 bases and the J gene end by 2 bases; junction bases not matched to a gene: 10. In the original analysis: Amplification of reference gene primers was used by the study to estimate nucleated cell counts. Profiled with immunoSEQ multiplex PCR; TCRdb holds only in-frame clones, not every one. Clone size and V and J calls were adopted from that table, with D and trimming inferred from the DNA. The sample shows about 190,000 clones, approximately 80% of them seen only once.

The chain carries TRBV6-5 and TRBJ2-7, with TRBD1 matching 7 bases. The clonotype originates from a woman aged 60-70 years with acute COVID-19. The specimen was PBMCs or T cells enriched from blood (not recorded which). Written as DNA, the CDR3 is TGTGCCAGCAGCTACCGACAGGGATCAGCCTACGAGCAGTACGTC. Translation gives CASSYRQGSAYEQYV.